These 32 T cell receptor beta chains were sequenced from one sample in a study of cytomegalovirus exposure and HLA in healthy donors. Both 60 Vbeta primers and 13 Jbeta primers went into the PCR. Data came from immunoSEQ multiplex PCR; TCRdb stores just in-frame clones and leaves some out. The data contain roughly 160,000 clones, approximately 80% of them singletons. Sequences were obtained from PBMCs. These receptor sequences come from a woman aged 45 to 65 in good health and CMV-seronegative.

CDR3 DNA: TGCGCCAGCAGCCCGGAAAGGACAGTCTATTGGTACTTC. This gives the protein CASSPERTVYWYF. The rearrangement uses TRBV5-1 and TRBJ2-5, with D tentatively TRBD1 (6 bases). Looked up from germline, CDR1 is SGHRS and CDR2 is YFSETQ. The V gene lost 4 bases and the J gene lost 13 bases, with 20 bases spanning the gap. The CDR3 contains 13 residues.

V is TRBV2 and J is TRBJ2-4, with 7 positions matching TRBD2. With V trimmed by 6 bases and J by 0 bases, 8 bases remained unmatched. CDR3 size: 16 residues. Germline assignment: CDR1 SNHLY and CDR2 FYNNEI. CDR3 amino acids: CASSGLDNLAKNIQYF. The CDR3 DNA reads as TGTGCCAGCAGCGGACTAGATAACCTAGCCAAAAACATTCAGTACTTC.

The CDR3 DNA reads TGTGCCAGCAGTCGAGGGCAGGGGGCATTTCAGCCCCAGCATTTT. This sequence encodes CASSRGQGAFQPQHF. The chain employs TRBV2 and TRBJ1-5; 8 bases align to TRBD1. The germline V gene has CDR1 SNHLY and CDR2 FYNNEI. The CDR3 length is 15 residues. The J segment lost 6 bases and the V segment lost 5 bases, leaving 9 bases of the junction unmatched.

In the case of this clone: The sample contains more than one DNA sequence encoding this CDR3. This rearrangement joins TRBV6-5 to TRBJ2-7, with D tentatively TRBD2 (5 bases). V was pared by 0 bases and J by 2 bases, with 8 bases between. CDR1 is MNHEY, CDR2 SVGAGI, per germline. The CDR3 spans 14 residues. CDR3 loop: CASSYSTGTYEQYF. CDR3 bases: TGTGCCAGCAGTTACTCGACGGGGACCTACGAGCAGTACTTC.

The chain is built from TRBV6-5 and TRBJ1-4, with D perhaps matching TRBD1 (6 bases). Germline CDR1 is MNHEY and CDR2 is SVGAGI. Trimming pared 2 bases from V and 6 bases from J, leaving 13 bases between. The CDR3 consists of 15 residues. The DNA for the CDR3 is TGTGCCAGCAGTTACCCACGGGACACTCATGAAAAACTGTTTTTT. This gives the protein CASSYPRDTHEKLFF.

V is TRBV9 and J is TRBJ2-1, with D uncertain. Germline CDR1 and CDR2: SGDLS and YYNGEE. CDR3 length equals 15 residues. The V gene lost 4 bases and the J gene lost 0 bases, with 11 bases spanning the gap. The CDR3 DNA reads TGTGCCAGCAGCCCCGCCTGGAGCTCCTACAATGAGCAGTTCTTC. Translation gives CASSPAWSSYNEQFF.

CDR3 sequence reads: CASSKHGEVF. The CDR3 bases are TGTGCCAGCAGCAAACATGGCGAGGTCTTC. V and J are TRBV21-1 and TRBJ2-7; the listed D gene, TRBD2, was not tested against the DNA. TRBV21-1 is marked as a pseudogene. The CDR3 extends over 10 amino acids.

This clone was counted once. The chain employs TRBV11-2 and TRBJ1-1; D is perhaps TRBD1 (5 bases). Between the trimmed V and J ends, which lost 0 bases and 5 bases, there was a span of 10 bases. The CDR3 contains 14 residues. Germline V gene data show CDR1 as SGHAT and CDR2 as FQNNGV. The CDR3 coding sequence is TGTGCCAGCAGCTTAGAGCGGGGGTTTACTGAAGCTTTCTTT. Its protein is CASSLERGFTEAFF.

This rearrangement joins TRBV7-6 to TRBJ2-7; 10 bases agree with TRBD2. CDR3 length: 15 amino acids. CDR1 and CDR2 (germline): SGHVS, FNYEAQ. Unmatched junction bases numbered 5, after V lost 3 bases and J lost 3 bases. The CDR3 region is CASSFRLAGNYEQYF. The DNA for the CDR3 is TGTGCCAGCAGCTTTCGACTAGCGGGTAACTACGAGCAGTACTTC.

The chain couples TRBV4-2 to TRBJ2-1; TRBD2 agrees at 7 bases. Germline-derived CDR1 and CDR2 are LGHNA and YNFKEQ. The length of the CDR3 is 15 residues. Trimming at V came to 4 bases and at J to 8 bases, leaving 11 bases not matched to a gene. The CDR3 bases are TGTGCCAGCAGCCCGGGTCTTGGGACTATTGATGAGCAGTTCTTC. The encoded protein is CASSPGLGTIDEQFF.

DNA of the CDR3: TGCAGCGTTGCCGGTGGGTACGGAGGCACTGAAGCTTTCTTT. Translated, it gives CSVAGGYGGTEAFF. This chain uses TRBV29-1 with TRBJ1-1; D gene unclear. The germline CDR1 and CDR2 sequences are SQVTM and ANQGSEA. Deletions cut 4 bases from V and 4 bases from J, with 16 bases between. CDR3 size: 14 residues. Variable domain in full (rest from reference TRBV29-1 and TRBJ1-1): SAVISQKPSRDICQRGTSLTIQCQVDSQVTMMFWYRQQPGQSLTLIATANQGSEATYESGFVIDKFPISRPNLTFSTLTVSNMSPEDSSIYLCSVAGGYGGTEAFFGQGTRLTVV.

V usage is TRBV7-9 and J usage is TRBJ2-2; tentatively, D is TRBD2 (6 bases). The V gene lost 11 bases and the J gene lost 5 bases, with 12 bases spanning the gap. CDR1 SEHNR and CDR2 FQNEAQ come from the germline V gene (reference sequence). This CDR3 is 12 amino acids long. As DNA, the CDR3 is TGTGCCGGGCCCGCGGGAACCGGGGAGCTGTTTTTT. Translation: CAGPAGTGELFF.

V and J are TRBV7-6 and TRBJ2-7; 11 positions agree with TRBD1. Germline V lookup: CDR1 SGHVS, CDR2 FNYEAQ. CDR3 length: 15 amino acids. The V segment lost 4 bases and the J segment 1 base; nucleotides outside the gene matches: 3. The chain's CDR3 is CASSSGTGGSYEQYF. As DNA, the CDR3 is TGTGCCAGCAGCTCCGGGACAGGGGGTTCCTACGAGCAGTACTTC. Filled out from reference TRBV7-6 and TRBJ2-7, the complete variable domain reads GAGVSQSPRYKVTKRGQDVALRCDPISGHVSLYWYRQALGQGPEFLTYFNYEAQQDKSGLPNDRFSAERPEGSISTLTIQRTEQRDSAMYRCASSSGTGGSYEQYFGPGTRLTVT.

The chain employs TRBV6-5 and TRBJ1-5, with D tentatively TRBD1 (6 bases). V dropped 6 bases and J dropped 4 bases, with 10 bases sitting between them. CDR3 length equals 13 residues. Germline CDR1 is MNHEY and CDR2 is SVGAGI. CDR3 coding DNA: TGTGCCAGCAGCCGCGACAGGAATCAGCCCCAGCATTTT. It translates to CASSRDRNQPQHF.

As for this clone: The sample holds other DNA sequences that translate to the same CDR3. The chain is built from TRBV28 and TRBJ1-1; TRBD1 is a possible D gene (6 bases). Germline CDR1 and CDR2: MDHEN and SYDVKM. Trimming left V 2 bases short and J 4 bases short, with 11 bases between. The CDR3 contains 14 residues. CDR3 nucleotide sequence: TGTGCCAGCAGTTTAACGGGAGGGGGCACTGAAGCTTTCTTT. This translates into CASSLTGGGTEAFF.

The rearrangement links TRBV19 to TRBJ1-1, with D tentatively TRBD1 (6 bases). Between the trimmed V and J ends, which lost 3 bases and 0 bases, there was a span of 14 bases. CDR1 is LNHDA, CDR2 SQIVND, per germline (reference sequence). The CDR3 is 16 amino acids. CDR3 sequence (DNA): TGTGCCAGTAGTATTGGGGGGGCACGGGTGAACACTGAAGCTTTCTTT. Protein: CASSIGGARVNTEAFF.

This clone was found once. This sequence joins TRBV5-1 and TRBJ2-2; TRBD2 aligns across 9 bases. From germline, CDR1 is SGHRS and CDR2 YFSETQ. The CDR3 is 15 residues long. With V trimmed by 3 bases and J by 4 bases, 4 bases remained unmatched. This CDR3 reads CASSSGSGGTGELFF. The CDR3 DNA reads TGCGCCAGCAGCTCCGGTAGCGGGGGCACCGGGGAGCTGTTTTTT.

This rearrangement joins TRBV7-2 to TRBJ2-3, with TRBD2 matching over 7 bases. The trim removed 8 bases at V and 0 bases at J, leaving 5 bases unmatched. The germline V gene has CDR1 SGHTA and CDR2 FQGNSA. The CDR3 is 14 amino acids. CDR3 nucleotide sequence: TGTGCCAGCCGACTAGCCCCAAGCACAGATACGCAGTATTTT. This codes for CASRLAPSTDTQYF.

J is TRBJ2-7 and V is TRBV10-1; possible D gene TRBD1, 6 bases. This CDR3 is built from 15 residues. With 1 base removed from V and 1 base from J, the gap between germline ends came to 11 bases. CDR1 is WNHNN and CDR2 is SYGVQD in the germline V gene (reference sequence). The CDR3 is CASSEYQGSSYEQYF. The CDR3 nucleotides are TGCGCCAGCAGTGAGTACCAGGGGTCGTCCTACGAGCAGTACTTC.

The chain joins TRBV14 to TRBJ2-1; no reliable D call. The CDR3 covers 17 residues. CDR1 is SGHDN, CDR2 FVKESK, per germline. V lost 4 bases to trimming and J lost 5 bases, with 21 bases between them. CDR3 DNA: TGTGCCAGCAGCCGCAATTCCAGGTATCCCTATAACAATGAGCAGTTCTTC. Its protein product is CASSRNSRYPYNNEQFF.

This rearrangement joins TRBV15 to TRBJ2-3; no definite D call. CDR1 is LNHNV and CDR2 is YYDKDF in the germline V gene (reference sequence). Trimming took off 0 bases at V and 4 bases at J, with 11 bases between the two ends. This CDR3 spans 15 amino acids. In DNA form, the CDR3 reads TGTGCCACCAGCAGAGATCGGAGTACATCAGATACGCAGTATTTT. Translation gives CATSRDRSTSDTQYF.

This chain joins TRBV30 and TRBJ1-3; D might be TRBD1 (6 bases). Germline V gene sequence: CDR1 GTSNPN, CDR2 SVGIG (reference sequence). Trimming removed 1 base from V and 4 bases from J, with 14 bases in between. The CDR3 consists of 15 residues. In nucleotides, the CDR3 is TGTGCCTGGAGTGGGGGGCAGGGGCTCGGAAACACCATATATTTT. Translating it yields CAWSGGQGLGNTIYF.

V usage is TRBV4-3 and J usage is TRBJ2-1; TRBD2 aligns across 8 bases. J lost 8 bases, V lost 0 bases, and 6 bases had no gene match. This CDR3 spans 15 amino acids. Germline values: CDR1 LGHNA, CDR2 YSLEER. Here the CDR3 reads CASSQDTGLVYEQFF. The CDR3 nucleotides are TGCGCCAGCAGCCAAGACACGGGACTAGTTTATGAGCAGTTCTTC.

This rearrangement joins TRBV6-5 to TRBJ2-5; D might be TRBD1 (6 bases). V was trimmed by 0 bases and J by 1 base, leaving 12 bases between them. The CDR3 is made up of 16 amino acids. Germline V gene sequence: CDR1 MNHEY, CDR2 SVGAGI. CDR3 sequence (DNA): TGTGCCAGCAGTTACTCAGGGGGAGAACCCCAAGAGACCCAGTACTTC. Translation: CASSYSGGEPQETQYF.

This rearrangement joins TRBV5-1 to TRBJ1-1, with D maybe TRBD1 (5 bases). Trimming shortened V by 6 bases and J by 0 bases, and 15 bases separated the two germline ends. Germline V gives CDR1 SGHRS, CDR2 YFSETQ. There are 15 residues in the CDR3. CDR3 nucleotide sequence: TGCGCCAGCAACCGGGGGGGGGAAATGAACACTGAAGCTTTCTTT. It specifies CASNRGGEMNTEAFF.

V usage is TRBV9 and J usage is TRBJ2-1, with D unresolved. The V gene's germline CDR1 is SGDLS and CDR2 YYNGEE. The CDR3 totals 14 residues. The V end was cut by 0 bases, the J end by 6 bases, with 10 bases between. The CDR3 DNA reads as TGTGCCAGCAGCGTAGATCTAGATCGCAATGAGCAGTTCTTC. Translated, it gives CASSVDLDRNEQFF.

The CDR3 nucleotides read TGTGCCAGCACAGTCGGGAGCTCCTACAATGAGCAGTTCTTC. Protein sequence: CASTVGSSYNEQFF. The genes are TRBV28 and TRBJ2-1; tentative D call: TRBD2 (6 bases). The ends were cut back, 7 bases at V and 0 bases at J, with 10 bases in the middle. Germline CDR1 is MDHEN and CDR2 is SYDVKM. The length of the CDR3 is 14 residues.

The J gene is TRBJ1-2, the V gene TRBV10-3; D might be TRBD1 (5 bases). V was pared by 2 bases and J by 3 bases, with 22 bases between. The germline V gene has CDR1 ENHRY and CDR2 SYGVKD. The CDR3 sequence is 18 residues long. CDR3 sequence: CAISERAGEGQGYYGYTF. CDR3 DNA sequence: TGTGCCATCAGTGAGAGGGCCGGGGAGGGGCAGGGATACTATGGCTACACCTTC.

The chain is built from TRBV7-3 and TRBJ2-7; 8 nucleotides align to TRBD2. V lost 2 bases to trimming and J lost 6 bases; unmatched junction nucleotides: 3. In germline, CDR1 is SGHTA, CDR2 FQGTGA. There are 13 residues in the CDR3. As DNA, the CDR3 is TGTGCCAGCAGCTTAGAGCGGGGGTCCGAGCAGTACTTC. Protein product: CASSLERGSEQYF. Together with reference TRBV7-3 and TRBJ2-7, the CDR3 gives the full variable domain: GAGVSQTPSNKVTEKGKYVELRCDPISGHTALYWYRQSLGQGPEFLIYFQGTGAADDSGLPNDRFFAVRPEGSVSTLKIQRTERGDSAVYLCASSLERGSEQYFGPGTRLTVT.

The genes are TRBV7-2 and TRBJ2-2; 8 bases line up with TRBD2. Looked up from germline, CDR1 is SGHTA and CDR2 is FQGNSA. With 5 bases clipped from V and 6 bases from J, the junction kept 11 bases outside the gene matches. The CDR3 length is 16 residues. Here the CDR3 DNA reads TGTGCCAGCAGCATGAGCGGGGGCGCTTTTTCCGGGGAGCTGTTTTTT. This translates into CASSMSGGAFSGELFF.

The chain has TRBV9 and TRBJ2-7; 10 bases match TRBD1. Unmatched junction bases numbered 5, after V lost 4 bases and J lost 7 bases. CDR1 and CDR2 (germline): SGDLS, YYNGEE. The CDR3 extends over 13 amino acids. The CDR3 DNA reads TGTGCCAGCAGCCTTGGACAGGGGGGAGAGCAGTACTTC. The encoded protein is CASSLGQGGEQYF.

This chain links TRBV10-1 with TRBJ2-5; TRBD2 aligns across 12 bases. This CDR3 contains 18 residues. V shed 5 bases and J 2 bases; nucleotides not matched to a gene: 12. Germline V lookup: CDR1 WNHNN, CDR2 SYGVQD (reference sequence). The CDR3 spells CASSTPSGRALKQETQYF. The CDR3 DNA sequence: TGCGCCAGCAGTACCCCTAGCGGGAGGGCCTTAAAACAAGAGACCCAGTACTTC.